Shown below are 21 T cell receptor beta chains from a single sample sequenced in a study of OX40 agonist ivuxolimab in advanced cancers. The table came from immunoSEQ multiplex PCR; TCRdb's copy has only in-frame clones and leaves some out. The repertoire includes fewer than 80,000 clones, 85% of them detected once, and 5.5% to 7% sits in the top ten. The sample was CD4+ or CD8+ T cells sorted from blood, taken in a trial of the OX40 agonist ivuxolimab. The source of these receptors is an adult with an advanced solid tumor such as melanoma, head and neck, liver or kidney cancer.

This clone was detected only a few times. V and J are TRBV11-3 and TRBJ2-3, with D maybe TRBD2 (6 bases). The CDR3 loop spans 14 amino acids. Trimming took off 5 bases at V and 2 bases at J, with 11 bases between the two ends. CDR1 is SGHNT, CDR2 YENEEA, per germline. The CDR3 nucleotides read TGTGCCAGCAGCAAGGAGGGATACACAGATACGCAGTATTTT. This translates into CASSKEGYTDTQYF.

This clone was counted only a few times. This chain joins TRBV28 and TRBJ1-5, with 9 bases aligning to TRBD1. J lost 7 bases, V lost 7 bases, and 14 bases had no gene match. CDR1 and CDR2 from the germline V gene are MDHEN and SYDVKM. This CDR3 is built from 16 residues. The CDR3 protein is CASTLPGTGSKQPQHF. Written as DNA, the CDR3 is TGTGCCAGCACCCTACCTGGGACAGGGAGTAAACAGCCCCAGCATTTT.

The J gene is TRBJ2-2, the V gene TRBV19; TRBD1 agrees at 9 bases. Germline values: CDR1 LNHDA, CDR2 SQIVND (reference sequence). V lost 4 bases to trimming and J lost 0 bases; unmatched junction nucleotides: 12. This CDR3 spans 19 amino acids. CDR3 in amino acids: CASSTATGGPSTNTGELFF. The DNA for the CDR3 is TGTGCCAGTAGTACTGCGACAGGGGGGCCGTCTACGAACACCGGGGAGCTGTTTTTT.

V is TRBV5-4 and J is TRBJ2-3; D unresolved. Germline CDR1 is SGHNT and CDR2 is YYREEE (reference sequence). The CDR3 has 12 residues. With 4 bases removed from V and 6 bases from J, the gap between germline ends came to 9 bases. This CDR3 reads CASSDAGDTQYF. CDR3 DNA sequence: TGTGCCAGCAGCGACGCCGGGGATACGCAGTATTTT.

The genes are TRBV16 and TRBJ2-7; tentative D call: TRBD1 (6 bases). The V end was cut by 1 base, the J end by 5 bases, with 15 bases between. This CDR3 contains 15 residues. Germline CDR1 reads KGHSY; CDR2 reads FQNENV. Here the CDR3 reads CASSQYIQGTHEQYF. As DNA, the CDR3 is TGTGCCAGCAGCCAATACATACAGGGCACCCACGAGCAGTACTTC.

The J gene is TRBJ2-7, the V gene TRBV6-5; 7 nucleotides line up with TRBD2. The ends lost 0 bases at V and 3 bases at J; junction bases unmatched: 8. The length of the CDR3 is 16 residues. Germline V gene sequence: CDR1 MNHEY, CDR2 SVGAGI. The CDR3 nucleotides are TGTGCCAGCAGTTACTCCCATGGGCTAGCGGTCTACGAGCAGTACTTC. Encoded protein: CASSYSHGLAVYEQYF.

The chain combines TRBV7-9 with TRBJ1-2; D possibly corresponds to TRBD1 (6 bases). The germline gives CDR1 SEHNR, CDR2 FQNEAQ (reference sequence). This CDR3 contains 13 residues. Trimming took 11 bases from V and 1 from J, leaving 14 bases between them. The CDR3 here is CAFSGEDNYGYTF. CDR3 in DNA: TGTGCCTTCTCAGGGGAGGATAACTATGGCTACACCTTC. The full variable domain, rest sourced from reference TRBV7-9 and TRBJ1-2, is DTGVSQNPRHKITKRGQNVTFRCDPISEHNRLYWYRQTLGQGPEFLTYFQNEAQLEKSRLLSDRFSAERPKGSFSTLEIQRTEQGDSAMYLCAFSGEDNYGYTFGSGTRLTVV.

The chain couples TRBV4-1 to TRBJ2-7; D not resolved. Germline V gives CDR1 MGHRA, CDR2 YSYEKL. Trimming took 3 bases from V and 5 from J, leaving 8 bases between them. The CDR3 loop spans 12 amino acids. The CDR3 DNA follows: TGCGCCAGCAGCCACCCCAGAAACGAGCAGTACTTC. The encoded protein is CASSHPRNEQYF.

V gene TRBV7-2 combines with J gene TRBJ2-1, with 7 positions matching TRBD2. J lost 7 bases, V lost 3 bases, and 12 bases had no gene match. The length of the CDR3 is 16 residues. Germline lookup yields CDR1 SGHTA and CDR2 FQGNSA. CDR3 residues: CASSLAVGRETNEQFF. CDR3 sequence (DNA): TGTGCCAGCAGCTTGGCGGTTGGGCGGGAGACGAATGAGCAGTTCTTC. The whole variable domain, remainder taken from reference TRBV7-2 and TRBJ2-1, is GAGVSQSPSNKVTEKGKDVELRCDPISGHTALYWYRQSLGQGLEFLIYFQGNSAPDKSGLPSDRFSAERTGGSVSTLTIQRTQQEDSAVYLCASSLAVGRETNEQFFGPGTRLTVL.

The chain uses TRBV19 and TRBJ1-3; no reliable D call. The germline V gene has CDR1 LNHDA and CDR2 SQIVND (reference sequence). Trimming took 5 bases from V and 0 from J, leaving 11 bases between them. The CDR3 covers 15 residues. CDR3 region: CASSGRRASGNTIYF. The CDR3 nucleotides read TGTGCCAGTAGTGGGCGGAGGGCCTCTGGAAACACCATATATTTT.

This clone was seen just once. The V and J genes are TRBV5-1 and TRBJ1-4, with TRBD1 as a possible D gene (6 bases). The CDR3 sequence is 20 residues long. V was shortened by 0 bases and J by 1 base, with 22 bases between the two germline ends. Germline V gene lookup returns CDR1 SGHRS and CDR2 YFSETQ. CDR3 bases: TGCGCCAGCAGCTTGGACGGGTTCAGGGGCCTTGGGGGAACTAATGAAAAACTGTTTTTT. It specifies CASSLDGFRGLGGTNEKLFF.

The count of this clone is one. The chain combines TRBV6-5 with TRBJ1-2; D might be TRBD1 (6 bases). Trimming took 4 bases from V and 8 from J, leaving 11 bases between them. Germline V lookup: CDR1 MNHEY, CDR2 SVGAGI. The length of the CDR3 is 12 residues. Here the CDR3 reads CASSFQGIGYTF. In nucleotides, the CDR3 is TGTGCCAGCAGTTTCCAGGGGATCGGCTACACCTTC.

The chain recombines TRBV10-3 with TRBJ2-2; 9 bases line up with TRBD1. The V segment lost 4 bases and the J segment 7 bases; nucleotides outside the gene matches: 4. Per the germline V gene, CDR1 is ENHRY and CDR2 is SYGVKD. The CDR3 runs to 14 residues. The CDR3 protein is CAISATGGFGELFF. The CDR3 DNA reads as TGTGCCATCAGTGCTACAGGGGGCTTCGGGGAGCTGTTTTTT.

V usage is TRBV27 and J usage is TRBJ2-3, with 10 bases fitting TRBD2. Losses at the gene ends were 4 bases for V and 2 bases for J; bases not matched to a gene: 12. From germline, CDR1 is MNHEY and CDR2 SMNVEV (reference sequence). The CDR3 extends over 18 amino acids. This CDR3 is CASSSTSGRAMITDTQYF. DNA of the CDR3: TGTGCCAGCAGTTCCACAAGCGGGAGGGCCATGATCACAGATACGCAGTATTTT.

The chain combines TRBV4-1 with TRBJ2-5, with D perhaps matching TRBD2 (6 bases). CDR3 length: 14 amino acids. From germline, CDR1 is MGHRA and CDR2 YSYEKL. V was clipped by 4 bases and J by 2 bases, with 11 bases between them. The CDR3 coding sequence is TGCGCCAGCAGCCCCCTCGGGGGACAAGAGACCCAGTACTTC. Translated: CASSPLGGQETQYF.

The genes are TRBV6-5 and TRBJ1-1; D not certain. CDR1 and CDR2 from the germline V gene are MNHEY and SVGAGI. The CDR3 contains 13 residues. V was trimmed by 4 bases and J by 1 base, leaving 7 bases between them. The CDR3 region has the DNA TGTGCCAGCAGTTTATCAGCGAACACTGAAGCTTTCTTT. This gives the protein CASSLSANTEAFF.

V and J are TRBV15 and TRBJ1-5; TRBD1 might be the D (5 bases). CDR1 and CDR2 from the germline V gene are LNHNV and YYDKDF (reference sequence). CDR3 length: 15 residues. V dropped 0 bases and J dropped 6 bases, with 12 bases sitting between them. The CDR3 DNA reads as TGTGCCACCAGCAGAGATCTGGGGGAACGTCAGCCCCAGCATTTT. Translating it yields CATSRDLGERQPQHF.

The CDR3 protein is CASSKGLAGGRETQYF. The DNA for the CDR3 is TGTGCCAGCAGCAAGGGACTAGCGGGAGGAAGGGAGACCCAGTACTTC. The V and J genes are TRBV7-2 and TRBJ2-5; 15 bases are a match to TRBD2. V shed 5 bases, J shed 5 bases, and the junction held 6 bases outside the gene matches. CDR1 and CDR2 (germline): SGHTA, FQGNSA. The CDR3 runs 16 residues. Drawing the rest from reference TRBV7-2 and TRBJ2-5, the complete variable domain is GAGVSQSPSNKVTEKGKDVELRCDPISGHTALYWYRQSLGQGLEFLIYFQGNSAPDKSGLPSDRFSAERTGGSVSTLTIQRTQQEDSAVYLCASSKGLAGGRETQYFGPGTRLLVL.

The chain is built from TRBV28 and TRBJ2-5; 8 bases agree with TRBD1. J gave up 1 base and V 3 bases, and 7 bases lay outside the gene matches. CDR1 and CDR2 (germline): MDHEN, SYDVKM. The CDR3 consists of 16 residues. The chain's CDR3 is CASSFRTGILQETQYF. The CDR3 DNA sequence: TGTGCCAGCAGTTTCCGGACAGGGATACTCCAAGAGACCCAGTACTTC.

This clone was counted a few times. The chain carries TRBV4-1 and TRBJ1-5; TRBD1 aligns across 9 bases. The V gene's germline CDR1 is MGHRA and CDR2 YSYEKL. V gave up 4 bases and J gave up 6 bases; unmatched junction bases: 4. CDR3 size: 14 residues. The CDR3, as DNA: TGCGCCAGCAGCCCGGGACAGGGAGTTCAGCCCCAGCATTTT. Encoded protein: CASSPGQGVQPQHF.

V is TRBV18 and J is TRBJ1-6, with D tentatively TRBD1 (6 bases). From germline, CDR1 is KGHSH and CDR2 LQKENI. The germline V and J ends were trimmed by 0 bases and 6 bases, with 15 bases remaining between them. CDR3 length equals 17 residues. CDR3 DNA sequence: TGTGCCAGCTCACCACCGGGGGCGACAGGCGGTAATTCACCCCTCCACTTT. This translates into CASSPPGATGGNSPLHF. The full variable domain, with the rest looked up from reference TRBV18 and TRBJ1-6, is NAGVMQNPRHLVRRRGQEARLRCSPMKGHSHVYWYRQLPEEGLKFMVYLQKENIIDESGMPKERFSAEFPKEGPSILRIQQVVRGDSAAYFCASSPPGATGGNSPLHFGNGTRLTVT.